These 5 T cell receptor beta chains share one sample of origin, sequenced in a study of blood T cell repertoires in COVID-19. Produced via immunoSEQ multiplex PCR; TCRdb's table is partial and in-frame only. Of hundreds of thousands of clones listed, around 90% are singletons. Sequenced input: peripheral blood. These receptors were collected from a man in his sixties with COVID-19, enrolled during active disease.

The J gene is TRBJ1-1, the V gene TRBV3-1 (or the pseudogene TRBV3-2); 7 nucleotides match TRBD1. Germline V CDR1 and CDR2: LGHDT, YNNKEL (reference sequence). Trimming cost V 3 bases and J 4 bases; bases outside gene matches: 5. This CDR3 contains 14 residues. The CDR3 here is CASSQVTGTTEAFF. The CDR3 DNA is TGTGCCAGCAGCCAGGTGACAGGGACCACTGAAGCTTTCTTT.

This clone appeared a single time. The chain couples TRBV5-1 to TRBJ1-2, with 9 bases that match TRBD1. Germline CDR1 is SGHRS and CDR2 is YFSETQ. This CDR3 has 15 amino acids. The V segment lost 4 bases and the J segment 4 bases; nucleotides outside the gene matches: 8. The CDR3 protein is CASSPTGGGGYGYTF. As DNA, the CDR3 is TGCGCCAGCAGCCCCACAGGGGGCGGCGGCTATGGCTACACCTTC. The whole variable domain, remainder taken from reference TRBV5-1 and TRBJ1-2, is KAGVTQTPRYLIKTRGQQVTLSCSPISGHRSVSWYQQTPGQGLQFLFEYFSETQRNKGNFPGRFSGRQFSNSRSEMNVSTLELGDSALYLCASSPTGGGGYGYTFGSGTRLTVV.

The chain is built from TRBV27 and TRBJ1-1, with D perhaps TRBD1 (5 bases). Germline loops: CDR1 MNHEY, CDR2 SMNVEV (reference sequence). Trimming took 4 bases from V and 4 from J, leaving 13 bases between them. The CDR3 sequence is 14 residues long. For the CDR3, the DNA is TGTGCCAGCAGTTGGGAGGGTAGGGGCACTGAAGCTTTCTTT. Translation: CASSWEGRGTEAFF.

V gene TRBV28 combines with J gene TRBJ1-4; tentative D call: TRBD1 (5 bases). V was shortened by 6 bases and J by 4 bases, with 15 bases between the two germline ends. This CDR3 region has 15 residues. From germline, CDR1 is MDHEN and CDR2 SYDVKM. The CDR3 is CASRPDSLYNEKLFF. The CDR3 DNA sequence: TGTGCCAGCAGGCCAGACAGCCTCTATAATGAAAAACTGTTTTTT.

V gene TRBV4-1 combines with J gene TRBJ2-3; 10 nucleotides align to TRBD2. The germline CDR1 and CDR2 sequences are MGHRA and YSYEKL. Trimming cost V 1 base and J 1 base; bases outside gene matches: 8. The CDR3 length is 18 residues. The chain's CDR3 is CASSQGWVSGRRTDTQYF. CDR3 bases: TGCGCCAGCAGCCAAGGTTGGGTTAGCGGGAGGCGCACAGATACGCAGTATTTT.